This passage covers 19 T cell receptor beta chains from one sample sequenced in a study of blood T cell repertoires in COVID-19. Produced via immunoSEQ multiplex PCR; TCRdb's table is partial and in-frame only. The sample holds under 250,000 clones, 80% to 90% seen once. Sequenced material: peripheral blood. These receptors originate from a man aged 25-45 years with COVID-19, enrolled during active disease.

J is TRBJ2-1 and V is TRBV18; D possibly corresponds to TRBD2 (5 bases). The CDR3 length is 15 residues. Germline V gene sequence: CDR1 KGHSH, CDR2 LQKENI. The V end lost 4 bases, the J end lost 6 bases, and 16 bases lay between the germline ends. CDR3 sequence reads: CASSRLEGPANEQFF. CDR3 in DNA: TGTGCCAGCTCACGCCTAGAGGGTCCCGCCAATGAGCAGTTCTTC.

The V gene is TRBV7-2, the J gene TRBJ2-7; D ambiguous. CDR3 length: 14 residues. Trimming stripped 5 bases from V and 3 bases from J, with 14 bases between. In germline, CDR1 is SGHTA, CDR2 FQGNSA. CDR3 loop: CASSNYRINYEQYF. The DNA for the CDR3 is TGTGCCAGCAGCAACTACCGGATCAACTACGAGCAGTACTTC.

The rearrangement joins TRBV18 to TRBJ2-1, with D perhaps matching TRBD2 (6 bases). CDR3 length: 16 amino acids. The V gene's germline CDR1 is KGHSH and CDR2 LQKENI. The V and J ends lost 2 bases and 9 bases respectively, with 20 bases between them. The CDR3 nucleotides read TGTGCCAGCTCACCAACCCGGTGGGAGTTGGGGGGTGAGCAGTTCTTC. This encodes CASSPTRWELGGEQFF.

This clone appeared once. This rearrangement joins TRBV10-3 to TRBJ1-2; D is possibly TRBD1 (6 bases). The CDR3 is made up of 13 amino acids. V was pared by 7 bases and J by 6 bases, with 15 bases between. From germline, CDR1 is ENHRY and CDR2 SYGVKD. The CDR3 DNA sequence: TGTGCCATCACCCCAGGGAGGGGGGATGGCTACACCTTC. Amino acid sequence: CAITPGRGDGYTF.

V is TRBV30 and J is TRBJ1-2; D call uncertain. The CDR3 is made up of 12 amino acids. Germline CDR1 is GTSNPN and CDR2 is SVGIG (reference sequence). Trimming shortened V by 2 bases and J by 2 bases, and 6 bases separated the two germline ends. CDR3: CAWSPPNYGYTF. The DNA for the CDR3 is TGTGCCTGGAGTCCTCCCAACTATGGCTACACCTTC.

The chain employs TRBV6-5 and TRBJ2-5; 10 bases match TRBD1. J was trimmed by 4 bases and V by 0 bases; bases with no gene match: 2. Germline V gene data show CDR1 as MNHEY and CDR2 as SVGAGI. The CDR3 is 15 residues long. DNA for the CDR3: TGTGCCAGCAGTTACTCCGGGACAGGGGTAGAGACCCAGTACTTC. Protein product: CASSYSGTGVETQYF.

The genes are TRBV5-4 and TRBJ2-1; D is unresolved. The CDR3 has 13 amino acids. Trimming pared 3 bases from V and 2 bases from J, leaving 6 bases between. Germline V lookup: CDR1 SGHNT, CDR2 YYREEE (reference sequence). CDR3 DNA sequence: TGTGCCAGCAGCTCAGACACCTACAATGAGCAGTTCTTC. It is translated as CASSSDTYNEQFF.

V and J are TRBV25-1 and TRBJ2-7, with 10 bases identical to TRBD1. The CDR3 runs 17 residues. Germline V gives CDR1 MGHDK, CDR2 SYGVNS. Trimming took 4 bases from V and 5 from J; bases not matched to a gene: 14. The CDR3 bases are TGTGCCAGCAGTGCACCCCCCGGGGACAGGGGACGGGACGAGCAGTACTTC. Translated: CASSAPPGDRGRDEQYF.

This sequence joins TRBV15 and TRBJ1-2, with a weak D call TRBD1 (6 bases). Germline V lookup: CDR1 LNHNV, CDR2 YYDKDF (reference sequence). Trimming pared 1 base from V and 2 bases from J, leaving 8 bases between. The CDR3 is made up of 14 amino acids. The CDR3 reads CATSRARGNYGYTF. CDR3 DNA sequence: TGTGCCACCAGCAGAGCCAGGGGCAACTATGGCTACACCTTC.

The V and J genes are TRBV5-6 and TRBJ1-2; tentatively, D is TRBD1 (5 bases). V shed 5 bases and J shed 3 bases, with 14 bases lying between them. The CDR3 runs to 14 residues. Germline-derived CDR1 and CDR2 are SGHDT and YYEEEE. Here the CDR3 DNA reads TGTGCCAGCAGTTTACCAGGGTTTTACTATGGCTACACCTTC. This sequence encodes CASSLPGFYYGYTF. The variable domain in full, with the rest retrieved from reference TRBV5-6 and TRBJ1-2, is DAGVTQSPTHLIKTRGQQVTLRCSPKSGHDTVSWYQQALGQGPQFIFQYYEEEERQRGNFPDRFSGHQFPNYSSELNVNALLLGDSALYLCASSLPGFYYGYTFGSGTRLTVV.

The CDR3: CASRSPAGVSSYNEQFF. The CDR3 DNA is TGTGCCAGTAGGAGCCCCGCGGGGGTTAGCTCCTACAATGAGCAGTTCTTC. V is TRBV19 and J is TRBJ2-1, with 7 bases fitting TRBD2. Germline CDR1 LNHDA, CDR2 SQIVND (reference sequence). The CDR3 has 17 amino acids. The V gene end was trimmed by 6 bases and the J gene end by 0 bases; junction bases not matched to a gene: 11. Full variable domain (rest looked up from reference TRBV19 and TRBJ2-1): DGGITQSPKYLFRKEGQNVTLSCEQNLNHDAMYWYRQDPGQGLRLIYYSQIVNDFQKGDIAEGYSVSREKKESFPLTVTSAQKNPTAFYLCASRSPAGVSSYNEQFFGPGTRLTVL.

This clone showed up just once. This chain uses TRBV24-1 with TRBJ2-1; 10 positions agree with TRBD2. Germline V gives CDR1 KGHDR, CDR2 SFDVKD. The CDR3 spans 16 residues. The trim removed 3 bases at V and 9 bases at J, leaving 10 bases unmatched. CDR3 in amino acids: CATSDDLAGVLGEQFF. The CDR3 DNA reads TGTGCCACCAGTGATGACCTAGCGGGAGTTTTGGGTGAGCAGTTCTTC.

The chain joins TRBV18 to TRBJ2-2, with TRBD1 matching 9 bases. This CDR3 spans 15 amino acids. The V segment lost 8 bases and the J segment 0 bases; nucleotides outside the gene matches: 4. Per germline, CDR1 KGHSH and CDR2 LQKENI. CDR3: CASQTGGTNTGELFF. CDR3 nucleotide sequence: TGTGCCAGCCAAACAGGGGGCACGAACACCGGGGAGCTGTTTTTT.

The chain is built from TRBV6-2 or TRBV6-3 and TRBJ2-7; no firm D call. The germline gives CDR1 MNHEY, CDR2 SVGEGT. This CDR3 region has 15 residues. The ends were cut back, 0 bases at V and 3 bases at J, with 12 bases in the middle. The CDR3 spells CASSYSMLADYEQYF. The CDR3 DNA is TGTGCCAGCAGTTACTCGATGCTCGCAGACTACGAGCAGTACTTC.

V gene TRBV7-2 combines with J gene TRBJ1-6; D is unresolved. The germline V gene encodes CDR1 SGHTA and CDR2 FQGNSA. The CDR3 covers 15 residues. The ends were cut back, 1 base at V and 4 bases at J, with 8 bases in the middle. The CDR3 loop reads CASSLDREYNSPLHF. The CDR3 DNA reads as TGTGCCAGCAGCTTAGACCGAGAGTATAATTCACCCCTCCACTTT.

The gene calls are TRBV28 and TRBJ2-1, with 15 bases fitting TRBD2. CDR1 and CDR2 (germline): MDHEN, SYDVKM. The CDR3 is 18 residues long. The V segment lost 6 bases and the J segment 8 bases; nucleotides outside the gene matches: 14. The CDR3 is CASSLRTSGGAPVDEQFF. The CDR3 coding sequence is TGTGCCAGCAGCCTCCGGACTAGCGGGGGGGCCCCGGTCGATGAGCAGTTCTTC.

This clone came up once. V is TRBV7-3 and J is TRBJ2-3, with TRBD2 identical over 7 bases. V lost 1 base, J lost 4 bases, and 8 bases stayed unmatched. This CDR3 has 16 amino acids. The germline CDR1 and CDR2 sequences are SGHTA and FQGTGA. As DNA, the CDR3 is TGTGCCAGCAGCTTAAACTCAGCGGGAATGGCAGATACGCAGTATTTT. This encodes CASSLNSAGMADTQYF.

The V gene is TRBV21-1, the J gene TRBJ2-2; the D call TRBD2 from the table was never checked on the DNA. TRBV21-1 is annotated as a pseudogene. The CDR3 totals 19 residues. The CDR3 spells CASSKLSRFGGRNAGELFF. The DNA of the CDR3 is TGTGCCAGCAGCAAATTGAGTAGGTTCGGGGGGCGGAATGCCGGGGAGCTGTTTTTT.

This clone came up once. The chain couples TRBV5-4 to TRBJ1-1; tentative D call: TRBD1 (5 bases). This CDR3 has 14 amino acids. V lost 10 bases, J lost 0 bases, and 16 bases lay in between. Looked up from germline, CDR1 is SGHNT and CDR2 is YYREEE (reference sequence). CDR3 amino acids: CAAARGTMNTEAFF. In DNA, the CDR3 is TGTGCCGCAGCGCGGGGCACGATGAACACTGAAGCTTTCTTT.